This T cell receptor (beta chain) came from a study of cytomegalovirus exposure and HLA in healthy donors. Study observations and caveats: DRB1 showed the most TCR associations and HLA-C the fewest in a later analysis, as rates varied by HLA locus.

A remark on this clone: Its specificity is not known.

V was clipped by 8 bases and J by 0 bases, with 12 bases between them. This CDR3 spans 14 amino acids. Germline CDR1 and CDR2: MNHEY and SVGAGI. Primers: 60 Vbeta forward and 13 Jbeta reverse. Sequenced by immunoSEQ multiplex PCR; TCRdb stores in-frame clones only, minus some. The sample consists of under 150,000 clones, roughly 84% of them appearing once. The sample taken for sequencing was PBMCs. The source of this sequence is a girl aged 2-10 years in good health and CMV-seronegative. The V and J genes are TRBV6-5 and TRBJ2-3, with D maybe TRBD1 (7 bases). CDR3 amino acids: CASGRGASTDTQYF. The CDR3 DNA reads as TGTGCCAGCGGCAGGGGGGCTAGCACAGATACGCAGTATTTT.